The rows below give T cell receptor beta chains drawn from one sample of a study of Ad26.COV2.S vaccination and SARS-CoV-2 variants. The assay was immunoSEQ multiplex PCR, and TCRdb's table has in-frame clones only and misses some. The sample carries some 480,000 clones, 87% recorded once. Sequenced here: peripheral blood, sampled in a trial of Ad26.COV2.S vaccine versus placebo. The receptors shown here come from a person between 18 and 65 years old who received the Ad26.COV2.S COVID-19 vaccine or a placebo. CDR3s include the opening cysteine and the closing phenylalanine or tryptophan. The D gene is left open where the match is weak. Clone size is stated in some rows and not others, as once, few, many or a class when expanded.

D gene | J gene | clone size | V gene | CDR3 protein | CDR3 DNA
. | TRBJ1-2 | . | TRBV10-3 | CAISESAIYGYTF | TGTGCCATCAGTGAGTCGGCAATTTATGGCTACACCTTC
TRBD2 | TRBJ2-1 | . | TRBV9 | CASSVTIGGTSGSLGDEQFF | TGTGCCAGCAGCGTCACCATCGGCGGGACTAGCGGGAGTCTGGGCGATGAGCAGTTCTTC
TRBD1 | TRBJ2-3 | . | TRBV29-1 | CSVDGQGGYTDTQYF | TGCAGCGTTGACGGACAGGGGGGTTACACAGATACGCAGTATTTT
TRBD2 | TRBJ2-1 | . | TRBV19 | CASSTQTSGIRNEQFF | TGTGCCAGTAGTACCCAAACTAGCGGGATTAGGAATGAGCAGTTCTTC
. | TRBJ1-1 | . | TRBV19 | CASSFHRDIREAFF | TGTGCCAGTAGTTTTCACAGGGATATTCGCGAAGCTTTCTTT
. | TRBJ2-1 | . | TRBV7-3 | CASSPAGSSDEQFF | TGTGCCAGCAGCCCCGCTGGAAGTTCGGATGAGCAGTTCTTC
TRBD1 | TRBJ1-1 | . | TRBV30 | CAWTRGRWGEAFF | TGTGCCTGGACTAGGGGGCGTTGGGGTGAAGCTTTCTTT
. | TRBJ1-3 | once | TRBV5-1 | CASSWGGKSGNTIYF | TGCGCCAGCAGCTGGGGGGGTAAATCTGGAAACACCATATATTTT
. | TRBJ2-7 | . | TRBV11-3 | CASSQGGYEQYF | TGTGCCAGCAGCCAGGGAGGCTACGAGCAGTACTTC
. | TRBJ1-1 | . | TRBV5-1 | CASSSRDNTEAFF | TGCGCCAGCAGCTCCAGAGATAACACTGAAGCTTTCTTT